This T cell receptor beta chain was identified during a study of T-cell reconstitution after alpha-beta-depleted transplantation in children. Study results and caveats: Newly produced T cells mostly provided counts and TCRbeta diversity after one year, as hyperexpanded clones declined. From surviving recipient T cells and thymic progenitors came the high day-60 TCRbeta diversity observed in some patients.

As concerns this clonotype: The antigen is not known.

Unique molecular identifiers were incorporated when the TCRbeta library was constructed. TCRdb called the PCR reads again in MiXCR, with one record for every CDR3 protein. The sample contains over 400,000 distinct CDR3 sequences, over 40% of which appear only once. Sequences were derived from PBMCs, sampled before TCRalphabeta/CD19-depleted stem cell transplant. The TCR comes from a girl aged 2 to 10 with aplastic anemia, due to receive a stem cell transplant.

The CDR3 reads CASSDHGGTRQFF. DNA for the CDR3: TGTGCCAGCAGCGATCACGGCGGGACTAGACAGTTCTTC. V usage is TRBV11-2 and J usage is TRBJ2-1; 8 bases line up with TRBD2. V gave up 5 bases and J gave up 13 bases; unmatched junction bases: 10. CDR3 size: 13 residues. Germline CDR1 is SGHAT and CDR2 is FQNNGV.